The clone carrying this T cell receptor beta chain was detected only a few times. The data were obtained in a study of blood T cell repertoires in COVID-19. Across the study: Both acute and convalescent COVID-19 samples were obtained from the United States, Italy and Spain. T cells, B-cell-depleted T cells, or PBMCs supplied cDNA or gDNA.

J was trimmed by 4 bases and V by 8 bases; bases with no gene match: 11. The CDR3 is made up of 15 amino acids. Germline values: CDR1 LNHDA, CDR2 SQIVND (reference sequence). Seattle researchers signed up patients amid active infection and tracked them longitudinally. Sequenced by immunoSEQ multiplex PCR; TCRdb stores in-frame clones only, minus some. This table holds approximately 500,000 clones, less than 90% found once. Input material: peripheral blood. The TCR originated in a woman aged 45 to 65 with COVID-19, enrolled during active disease. The chain employs TRBV19 and TRBJ1-5; 7 bases are a match to TRBD1. DNA for the CDR3: TGTGCCAGTGGAACATCGGGACAGCTTAATCAGCCCCAGCATTTT. Amino acids: CASGTSGQLNQPQHF.